This T cell receptor beta chain was captured by sequencing in a study of T-cell reconstitution after alpha-beta-depleted transplantation in children. V trimming: 7 bases; J trimming: 4 bases; junction bases outside the gene matches: 6. The CDR3 contains 13 residues. Germline values: CDR1 ENHRY, CDR2 SYGVKD. This clonotype was recorded a few times. Construction of the TCRbeta library involved unique molecular identifiers. A single record per CDR3 protein comes from TCRdb applying MiXCR to the PCR reads. The sample lists more than 450,000 distinct CDR3 sequences; around 19% were seen once. The chain recombines TRBV10-3 with TRBJ2-7; 8 positions agree with TRBD1. The sequence came from a human donor who donated a stem cell graft to a child with acute lymphoblastic leukemia. The sample in question was PBMCs from the stem cell graft donor, obtained from the stem cell graft. CDR3: CAITKQGAYEQYF. In DNA, the CDR3 is TGTGCCATCACTAAGCAGGGGGCGTACGAGCAGTACTTC.